The following is a TCR beta chain sequence with its context. Its antigen is currently not known. No much larger clone is present one base from it, and per-base qualities are unavailable. This entry belongs to a study of T cell responses to AZD1222 COVID-19 vaccine (dated by TCRdb to the early 2020s). At the level of the whole study: AZD1222 recipients with second doses at about 4 weeks or about 12 weeks were pooled, because spike-specific TCR depth and breadth did not differ between schedules. Trial participants were enrolled by age into 18-55, 56-69 and 70-plus year subgroups, with approximately 150, 30 and 60 TCR-sequenced participants respectively. A total of 233 trial participants underwent TCR sequencing, of whom approximately 210 received two doses of AZD1222 and around 25 received two doses of the MenACWY control vaccine. What the work shows at the level of the full study, not this receptor alone: CD4 TCRs associated with the vaccine covered the entire spike protein, and the dominant responses were in regions 160-218 and 743-854. In the small 56-69-year group, the increase in depth fell short of significance, most likely because of low power. Participants were mostly white British and included more females than males, and it was suggested by the authors that clonal diversity may have been underestimated. A significant rise in spike-specific TCR breadth and depth was observed after two AZD1222 doses relative to day 0 and relative to MenACWY recipients. Reportedly, close to half of the unique spike-specific TCRs recognized epitopes lying outside the regions that are mutated in the B.1.351 and B.1.1.7 variants. Because no day 14 peak-response samples were available, repertoires were characterized only after the peak T cell response. Conclusions about previously exposed vaccinees were limited because only six AZD1222 recipients were SARS-CoV-2 seropositive at baseline.

The intended sense of this specimen's time point label: baseline before first vaccination. Samples from vaccinated people were obtained from the UK trials COV001 and COV002, which included a single-blind randomized controlled phase 2/3 trial of AZD1222 (ChAdOx1 nCoV-19) in healthy adults. Trial participant PBMC samples were collected at day 0 and day 28 after the second dose for TCRbeta chain sequencing. The CDR3 regions of human TCRbeta chains were analyzed by immunosequencing. In the source study's methods: TCRs in the repertoires were matched against a reference library of SARS-CoV-2-specific TCRs that had been generated with the MIRA antigen-specificity platform. Breadth was defined as the fraction of unique TCRs that were SARS-CoV-2-associated, and depth was defined as the fraction of total T cells that were SARS-CoV-2-associated. Using the MIRA data, each spike-specific TCR was mapped to the spike region that the TCR reacts to and placed in a CD4 or CD8 class. Log10-transformed breadth and depth values were compared by one-way ANOVA with Sidak's multiple comparisons tests. Imported from immuneACCESS, the table was reduced by TCRdb to in-frame sequences with V and J called. These copies leave out some clones; in studies compared against another copy, an unresolved V gene accounts for under half, and the cause of the remainder is not known. That table furnishes V, J and clone size, whereas the DNA furnished D and trimming. This sample is represented by some 150,000 clones; about nine tenths of them were singletons. The top ten hold roughly 15% of the sample.

CDR1 and CDR2 were assigned from the germline V gene as SNHLY and FYNNEI. The CDR3 runs 13 residues from the cysteine to the phenylalanine. The only DNA kept is the CDR3, 39 bases in frame from the first base. The germline ends are 16 bases apart after V is trimmed by 6 bases and J by 8 bases. The receptor's source is an adult in good health. The sequences come from peripheral blood, collected on day 0 of AZD1222 vaccination. The V gene is TRBV2 and the J gene is TRBJ1-2, and the D gene may be TRBD1, 5 bases matching. The bases read TGTGCCAGCAGGGGGGAGGCCCTAGGAGGCTACACCTTC. This translates into CASRGEALGGYTF.